The 4 T cell receptor beta chains reported below all come from one sample, sequenced in a study of post-analysis software for immune sequencing data (dated by TCRdb to the mid-2010s). The library came from PCR. Sequenced on an Illumina HiSeq 2500. Unique molecular identifiers were incorporated into TCR beta cDNA libraries to reduce PCR and sequencing biases. Using fastp trimming at Q25 and MiXCR clonotype assembly, TCRdb reanalyzed the public sequencing data and kept in-frame beta chains. Every entry covers one CDR3 protein and lists the most common genes and DNA from its rows. In this sample the table shows 600,000 to 700,000 distinct CDR3 sequences, roughly three fifths of which occur a single time. Around 11% of the sample is taken by the ten largest. What the study reported, not specific to this receptor: Four to six TRBV segments, including TRBV5-6, TRBV5-1 and TRBV20-1, were significantly more frequent in patients than controls.

These receptors' targets are unknown. The sequenced sample consisted of blood. The receptors shown here come from a girl between 2 and 10 years old with multiple sclerosis.

The rearrangement uses TRBV6-1 and TRBJ1-5; D not certain. This CDR3 is 9 amino acids long. Germline CDR1 is MNHNS and CDR2 is SASEGT. The V gene lost 6 bases and the J gene lost 7 bases, with 1 base spanning the gap. The CDR3 DNA sequence: TGTGCCAGCAGCCAGCCCCAGCATTTT. Translating it yields CASSQPQHF.

V is TRBV5-6 and J is TRBJ2-1; 10 bases align to TRBD1. V shed 4 bases and J 1 base; nucleotides not matched to a gene: 20. The CDR3 contains 21 residues. Germline V gene data show CDR1 as SGHDT and CDR2 as YYEEEE. As DNA, the CDR3 is TGTGCCAGCAGCCTTATACGGCTTCCGGGACAGGGGACGGCATCCTACAATGAGCAGTTCTTC. Translating it yields CASSLIRLPGQGTASYNEQFF.

The chain recombines TRBV20-1 with TRBJ2-3; the D gene is possibly TRBD2 (6 bases). V lost 0 bases and J 2 bases, leaving 18 bases between the germline ends. In germline, CDR1 is DFQATT, CDR2 SNEGSKA (reference sequence). The CDR3 sequence is 17 residues long. The DNA for the CDR3 is TGCAGTGCTAGAGATCCCGCTAGCGTGAGAAACACAGATACGCAGTATTTT. Its translation is CSARDPASVRNTDTQYF.

This chain joins TRBV12-3 or TRBV12-4 and TRBJ2-3; D is unresolved. The CDR3 extends over 17 amino acids. Trimming shortened V by 0 bases and J by 4 bases, and 17 bases separated the two germline ends. CDR3 DNA: TGTGCCAGCAGTTTAGCGCTACGTCGGCCCAACGCAGATACGCAGTATTTT. It translates to CASSLALRRPNADTQYF.